This T cell receptor beta chain is from a study of OX40 agonist ivuxolimab in advanced cancers. On the study more broadly: With ivuxolimab, an agonistic anti-OX40 (CD134) antibody, patients were treated.

On this clone: Its antigen is not identified.

Notes on the study in general: Low normalized T-cell clonal expansion was additionally recorded for some nonresponders. CD4+ and CD8+ T cells in blood underwent clonal expansion by week 6 at 0.1 to 3.0 mg/kg. CD8+ T cells showed, on average, more clonal expansion than CD4+ cells.

V lost 2 bases, J lost 4 bases, and 9 bases lay in between. There are 13 residues in the CDR3. CDR1 is SGHTS, CDR2 YDEGEE, per germline. Profiled with immunoSEQ multiplex PCR; TCRdb holds only in-frame clones, not every one. The sample shows fewer than 70,000 clones, around four fifths of them seen only once. The rearrangement uses TRBV5-8 and TRBJ2-5; D ambiguous. The specimen comprised CD4+ or CD8+ T cells sorted from blood, sampled in a trial of the OX40 agonist ivuxolimab. This TCR was recovered from an adult with an advanced solid tumor such as melanoma, head and neck, liver or kidney cancer. The CDR3 loop is CASSFQGLETQYF. CDR3 in DNA: TGTGCCAGCAGCTTTCAAGGCCTAGAGACCCAGTACTTC.